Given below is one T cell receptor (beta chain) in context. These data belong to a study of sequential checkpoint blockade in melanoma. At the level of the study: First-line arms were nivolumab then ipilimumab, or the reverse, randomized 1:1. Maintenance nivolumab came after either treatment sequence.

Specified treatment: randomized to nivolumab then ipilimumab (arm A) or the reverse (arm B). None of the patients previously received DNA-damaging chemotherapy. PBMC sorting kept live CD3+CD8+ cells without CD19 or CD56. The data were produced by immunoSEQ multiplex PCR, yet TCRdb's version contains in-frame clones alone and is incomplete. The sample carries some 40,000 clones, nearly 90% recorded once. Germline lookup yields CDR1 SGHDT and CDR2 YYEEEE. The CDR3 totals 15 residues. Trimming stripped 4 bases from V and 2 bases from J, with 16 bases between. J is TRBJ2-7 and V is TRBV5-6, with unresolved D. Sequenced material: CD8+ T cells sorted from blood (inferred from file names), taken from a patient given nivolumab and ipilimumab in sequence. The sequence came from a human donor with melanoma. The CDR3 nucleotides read TGTGCCAGCAGCCCGAGGCCGGAAGCCCCCTACGAGCAGTACTTC. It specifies CASSPRPEAPYEQYF. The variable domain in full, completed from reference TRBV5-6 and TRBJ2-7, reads DAGVTQSPTHLIKTRGQQVTLRCSPKSGHDTVSWYQQALGQGPQFIFQYYEEEERQRGNFPDRFSGHQFPNYSSELNVNALLLGDSALYLCASSPRPEAPYEQYFGPGTRLTVT.